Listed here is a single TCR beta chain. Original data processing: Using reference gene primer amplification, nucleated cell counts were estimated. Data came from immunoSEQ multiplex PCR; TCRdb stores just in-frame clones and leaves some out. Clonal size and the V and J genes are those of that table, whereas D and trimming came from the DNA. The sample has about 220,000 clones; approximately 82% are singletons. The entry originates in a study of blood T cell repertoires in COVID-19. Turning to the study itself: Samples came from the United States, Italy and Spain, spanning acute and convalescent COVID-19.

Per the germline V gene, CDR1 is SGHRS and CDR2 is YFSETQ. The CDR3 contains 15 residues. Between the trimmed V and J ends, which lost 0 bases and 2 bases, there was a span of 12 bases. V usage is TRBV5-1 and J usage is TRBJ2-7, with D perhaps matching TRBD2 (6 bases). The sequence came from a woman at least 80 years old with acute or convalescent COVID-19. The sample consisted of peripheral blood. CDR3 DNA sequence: TGCGCCAGCAGCTTGGGACCGGGACTGCCCTACGAGCAGTACTTC. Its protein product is CASSLGPGLPYEQYF.